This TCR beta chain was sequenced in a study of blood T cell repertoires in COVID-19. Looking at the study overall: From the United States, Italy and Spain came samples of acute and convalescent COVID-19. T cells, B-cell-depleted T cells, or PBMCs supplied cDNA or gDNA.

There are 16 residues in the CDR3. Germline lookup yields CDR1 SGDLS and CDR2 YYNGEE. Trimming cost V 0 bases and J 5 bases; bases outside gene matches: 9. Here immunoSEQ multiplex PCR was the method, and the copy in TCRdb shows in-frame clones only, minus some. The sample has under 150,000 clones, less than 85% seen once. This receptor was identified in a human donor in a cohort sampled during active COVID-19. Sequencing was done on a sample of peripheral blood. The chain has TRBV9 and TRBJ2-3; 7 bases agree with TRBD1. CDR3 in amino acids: CASSVDPGQSEDTQYF. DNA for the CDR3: TGTGCCAGCAGCGTAGATCCGGGACAGTCAGAAGATACGCAGTATTTT.